This is a list of T cell receptor beta chains from one sample in a study of T-cell reconstitution after alpha-beta-depleted transplantation in children. Via MiXCR, TCRdb re-called the PCR reads, giving one row per CDR3 protein. The profile shows more than 500,000 distinct CDR3 sequences, roughly 11% of them singletons. The sample here was PBMCs, mostly from graft donor cells, taken 180 days after TCRalphabeta/CD19-depleted stem cell transplant. The receptors derive from a female patient aged 2-15 years who had a stem cell transplant for aplastic anemia, so the T cells may come from the graft donor. CDR3s include the opening cysteine and the closing phenylalanine or tryptophan. Each record gives: V gene, clone size, CDR3 length, D gene, J gene, CDR3 protein, CDR3 DNA. The D gene is left open where the match is weak. Only part of the rows carry a size: once, few, many, or a class if the clone is expanded.

V: TRBV28; size: many; length: 14; D: -; J: TRBJ2-7; CDR3: CASRWRGGPYEQYF; DNA: TGTGCCAGCAGGTGGCGAGGCGGACCGTACGAGCAGTACTTC
V: TRBV20-1; size: few; length: 15; D: TRBD1; J: TRBJ2-4; CDR3: CSARQGAFSKNIQYF; DNA: TGCAGTGCTAGGCAGGGGGCGTTTTCCAAAAACATTCAGTACTTC
V: TRBV4-3; size: -; length: 16; D: TRBD1; J: TRBJ2-7; CDR3: CASSQWVGTASYEQYF; DNA: TGCGCCAGCAGCCAATGGGTCGGGACAGCCTCCTACGAGCAGTACTTC
V: TRBV28; size: -; length: 14; D: -; J: TRBJ1-4; CDR3: CASTRSTGREKLFF; DNA: TGTGCCAGCACCCGATCGACAGGTCGGGAAAAACTGTTTTTT
V: TRBV25-1; size: many; length: 18; D: -; J: TRBJ1-6; CDR3: CASSDAFHRSSYNSPLHF; DNA: TGTGCCAGCAGCGACGCCTTTCACAGAAGCTCCTATAATTCACCCCTCCACTTT
V: TRBV14; size: many; length: 18; D: TRBD2; J: TRBJ2-1; CDR3: CASSQRLRVAGAYNEQFF; DNA: TGTGCCAGCAGCCAACGCTTGCGGGTAGCGGGAGCATACAATGAGCAGTTCTTC
V: TRBV24-1; size: -; length: 19; D: -; J: TRBJ2-2; CDR3: CATSDPASRTVGQAGELFF; DNA: TGTGCCACCAGTGACCCCGCGTCTAGGACAGTGGGCCAGGCCGGGGAGCTGTTTTTT
V: TRBV6-5; size: few; length: 17; D: TRBD2; J: TRBJ2-7; CDR3: CASSYYPTSGGSYEQYF; DNA: TGTGCCAGCAGTTACTATCCGACTAGCGGGGGATCCTACGAGCAGTACTTC
V: TRBV3-1; size: many; length: 15; D: -; J: TRBJ2-2; CDR3: CASSQASPGGGELFF; DNA: TGTGCCAGCAGCCAAGCGTCGCCCGGTGGCGGGGAGCTGTTTTTT
V: TRBV12-3/TRBV12-4; size: -; length: 15; D: TRBD1; J: TRBJ1-2; CDR3: CASTLIQGRSYGYTF; DNA: TGTGCCAGCACCCTAATACAGGGGCGGTCCTATGGCTACACCTTC
V: TRBV28; size: few; length: 14; D: TRBD1; J: TRBJ2-2; CDR3: CASSLTGKAGELFF; DNA: TGTGCCAGCAGTTTGACAGGGAAGGCCGGGGAGCTGTTTTTT
V: TRBV5-1; size: -; length: 15; D: TRBD1; J: TRBJ1-5; CDR3: CASSETGITNQPQHF; DNA: TGCGCCAGCAGCGAGACAGGGATAACGAATCAGCCCCAGCATTTT
V: TRBV14; size: many; length: 16; D: TRBD1; J: TRBJ1-1; CDR3: CASSQAGQGANTEAFF; DNA: TGTGCCAGCAGCCAAGCGGGACAGGGGGCAAACACTGAAGCTTTCTTT
V: TRBV20-1; size: -; length: 14; D: TRBD1; J: TRBJ1-1; CDR3: CSASRQGPNTEAFF; DNA: TGCAGTGCTAGCCGACAGGGACCGAACACTGAAGCTTTCTTT
V: TRBV10-3; size: -; length: 15; D: -; J: TRBJ2-7; CDR3: CATHPTLQGLGEQYF; DNA: TGTGCCACCCATCCGACGCTACAGGGTTTGGGGGAGCAGTACTTC
V: TRBV5-1; size: few; length: 16; D: -; J: TRBJ2-6; CDR3: CASSPGQRSGANVLTF; DNA: TGCGCCAGCAGCCCTGGACAGCGCTCTGGGGCCAACGTCCTGACTTTC
V: TRBV18; size: -; length: 17; D: -; J: TRBJ1-2; CDR3: CASSPPWTAGARYGYTF; DNA: TGTGCCAGCTCACCACCGTGGACGGCAGGGGCCCGCTATGGCTACACCTTC
V: TRBV7-2; size: few; length: 16; D: TRBD1; J: TRBJ1-6; CDR3: CASSSRQGAYNSPLHF; DNA: TGTGCCAGCAGCTCACGACAGGGGGCCTATAATTCACCCCTCCACTTT
V: TRBV27; size: -; length: 15; D: TRBD1; J: TRBJ2-1; CDR3: CASSSPGTGSNEHFF; DNA: TGTGCCAGCAGCTCTCCGGGGACAGGATCCAATGAGCATTTCTTC
V: TRBV5-1; size: many; length: 13; D: -; J: TRBJ2-5; CDR3: CASSSGTRETQYF; DNA: TGTGCCAGCAGCTCCGGGACACGAGAGACCCAGTACTTC
V: TRBV15; size: -; length: 14; D: -; J: TRBJ1-3; CDR3: CATSTGAAGNTIYF; DNA: TGTGCCACCAGCACAGGGGCAGCTGGAAACACCATATATTTT
V: TRBV29-1; size: -; length: 14; D: -; J: TRBJ2-1; CDR3: CSVETEYSYNEQFF; DNA: TGCAGCGTAGAGACGGAGTACTCCTACAATGAGCAGTTCTTC
V: TRBV18; size: -; length: 14; D: -; J: TRBJ2-7; CDR3: CASSLTPGTPEQYF; DNA: TGTGCCAGCTCACTGACTCCCGGGACTCCCGAGCAGTACTTC
V: TRBV9; size: -; length: 14; D: -; J: TRBJ2-1; CDR3: CASSALGTGDEQFF; DNA: TGTGCCAGCAGCGCTCTAGGGACCGGCGATGAGCAGTTCTTC
V: TRBV18; size: -; length: 16; D: -; J: TRBJ2-3; CDR3: CASSPRSSGSTDTQYF; DNA: TGTGCCAGCTCACCACGATCCAGCGGGAGCACAGATACGCAGTATTTT
V: TRBV29-1; size: -; length: 15; D: TRBD1; J: TRBJ2-2; CDR3: CSGSNRDRATGELFF; DNA: TGCAGCGGATCCAACCGGGACAGGGCTACCGGGGAGCTGTTTTTT
V: TRBV20-1; size: -; length: 15; D: TRBD1; J: TRBJ1-5; CDR3: CSAADQGAGNQPQHF; DNA: TGCAGTGCGGCCGATCAGGGGGCCGGCAATCAGCCCCAGCATTTT
V: TRBV5-1; size: -; length: 15; D: -; J: TRBJ2-2; CDR3: CASSLERVNTGELFF; DNA: TGCGCCAGCAGCTTAGAGAGGGTGAACACCGGGGAGCTGTTTTTT
V: TRBV7-9; size: few; length: 17; D: TRBD1; J: TRBJ2-2; CDR3: CASSFPRTGANTGELFF; DNA: TGTGCCAGCAGCTTCCCCCGGACAGGCGCGAACACCGGGGAGCTGTTTTTT
V: TRBV30; size: -; length: 13; D: -; J: TRBJ1-1; CDR3: CAWSQRGVTEAFF; DNA: TGTGCCTGGAGTCAGAGGGGTGTCACTGAAGCTTTCTTT
V: TRBV7-9; size: -; length: 15; D: TRBD1; J: TRBJ1-1; CDR3: CASSSPEGALAEAFF; DNA: TGTGCCAGCAGCTCCCCGGAGGGGGCGCTGGCTGAAGCTTTCTTT
V: TRBV28; size: -; length: 21; D: TRBD2; J: TRBJ2-1; CDR3: CASSYTPWTSGSERGLGEQFF; DNA: TGTGCCAGCAGTTACACACCGTGGACTAGCGGGAGTGAGAGGGGGCTAGGTGAGCAGTTCTTC
V: TRBV7-8; size: many; length: 15; D: TRBD1; J: TRBJ2-7; CDR3: CASSWRTGVFYEQYF; DNA: TGTGCCAGCAGCTGGCGGACAGGGGTTTTCTACGAGCAGTACTTC
V: TRBV12-3/TRBV12-4; size: few; length: 12; D: -; J: TRBJ2-1; CDR3: CASSPTIGEQFF; DNA: TGTGCCAGCAGTCCGACTATCGGCGAGCAGTTCTTC
V: TRBV20-1; size: few; length: 11; D: TRBD2; J: TRBJ2-7; CDR3: CSGLANYEQYF; DNA: TGCAGTGGACTAGCGAATTACGAGCAGTACTTC
V: TRBV4-2; size: -; length: 15; D: TRBD2; J: TRBJ2-7; CDR3: CASRLGERESYEQYF; DNA: TGTGCCAGCCGCCTCGGTGAGCGGGAATCCTACGAGCAGTACTTC
V: TRBV7-9; size: -; length: 13; D: -; J: TRBJ2-1; CDR3: CASSAYFGGEQFF; DNA: TGTGCCAGCAGCGCGTATTTTGGAGGGGAGCAGTTCTTC
V: TRBV5-1; size: -; length: 15; D: TRBD1; J: TRBJ2-1; CDR3: CASSPRTGVYNEQFF; DNA: TGCGCCAGCAGCCCGCGGACAGGGGTCTACAATGAGCAGTTCTTC
V: TRBV9; size: -; length: 17; D: TRBD1; J: TRBJ2-2; CDR3: CASSVRGWDRLTGEQFF; DNA: TGTGCCAGCAGCGTAAGAGGGTGGGACAGACTCACCGGGGAGCAGTTTTTT
V: TRBV12-3/TRBV12-4; size: few; length: 19; D: TRBD2; J: TRBJ2-2; CDR3: CASRPPLAGEISSPGELFF; DNA: TGTGCCAGCAGGCCCCCTCTAGCGGGAGAAATCTCATCTCCCGGGGAGCTGTTTTTT
V: TRBV5-4; size: many; length: 13; D: -; J: TRBJ2-2; CDR3: CASSLFLAQELFF; DNA: TGTGCCAGCAGCTTGTTTCTAGCCCAAGAGCTGTTTTTT